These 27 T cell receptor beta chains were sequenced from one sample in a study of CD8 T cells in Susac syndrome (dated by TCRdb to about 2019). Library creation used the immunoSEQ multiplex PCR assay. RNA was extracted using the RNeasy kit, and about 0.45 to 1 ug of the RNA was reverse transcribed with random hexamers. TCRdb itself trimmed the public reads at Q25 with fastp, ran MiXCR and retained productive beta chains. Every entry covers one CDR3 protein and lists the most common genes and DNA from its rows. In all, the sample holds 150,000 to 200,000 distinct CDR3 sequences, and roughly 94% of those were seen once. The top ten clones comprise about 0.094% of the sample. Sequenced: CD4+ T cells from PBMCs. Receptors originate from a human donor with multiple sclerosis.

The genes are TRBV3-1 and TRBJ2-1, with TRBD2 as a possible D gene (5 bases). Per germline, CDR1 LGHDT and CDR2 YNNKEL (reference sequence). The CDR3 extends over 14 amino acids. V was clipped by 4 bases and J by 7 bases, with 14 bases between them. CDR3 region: CASSRNSEPNEQFF. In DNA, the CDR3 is TGTGCCAGCAGCCGGAATAGCGAACCGAATGAGCAGTTCTTC.

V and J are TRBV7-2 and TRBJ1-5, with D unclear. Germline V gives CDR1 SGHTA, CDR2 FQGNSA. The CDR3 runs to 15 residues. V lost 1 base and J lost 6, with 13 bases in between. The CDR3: CASSLGSGLSQPQHF. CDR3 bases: TGTGCCAGCAGCTTAGGTTCCGGGCTAAGTCAGCCCCAGCATTTT.

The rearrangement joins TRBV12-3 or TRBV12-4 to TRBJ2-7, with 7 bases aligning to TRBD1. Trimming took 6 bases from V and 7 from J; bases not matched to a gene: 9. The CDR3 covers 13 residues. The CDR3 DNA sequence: TGTGCCAGCAGCATAGGACAGGATGGGGAGCAGTACTTC. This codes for CASSIGQDGEQYF.

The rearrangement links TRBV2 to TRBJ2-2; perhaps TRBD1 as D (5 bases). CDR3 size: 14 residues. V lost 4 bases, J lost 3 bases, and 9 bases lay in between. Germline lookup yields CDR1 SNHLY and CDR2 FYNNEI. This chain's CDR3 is CASSVIRDTGELFF. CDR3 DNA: TGTGCCAGCAGTGTGATCAGGGACACCGGGGAGCTGTTTTTT.

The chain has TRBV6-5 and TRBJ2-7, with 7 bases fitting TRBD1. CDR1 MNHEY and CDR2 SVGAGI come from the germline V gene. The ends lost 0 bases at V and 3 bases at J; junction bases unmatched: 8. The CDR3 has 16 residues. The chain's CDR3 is CASSYSAGQEFYEQYF. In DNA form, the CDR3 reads TGTGCCAGCAGTTACTCTGCAGGACAGGAGTTCTACGAGCAGTACTTC.

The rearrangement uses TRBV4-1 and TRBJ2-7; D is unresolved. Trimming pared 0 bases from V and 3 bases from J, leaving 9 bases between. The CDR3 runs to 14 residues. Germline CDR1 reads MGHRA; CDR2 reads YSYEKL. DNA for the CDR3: TGCGCCAGCAGCCAAGATGGGCAGCTCTACGAGCAGTACTTC. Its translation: CASSQDGQLYEQYF.

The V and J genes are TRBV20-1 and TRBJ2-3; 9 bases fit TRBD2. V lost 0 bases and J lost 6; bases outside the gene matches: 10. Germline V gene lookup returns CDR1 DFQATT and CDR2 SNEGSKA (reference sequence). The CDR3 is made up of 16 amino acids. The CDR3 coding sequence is TGCAGTGCTAGAGATATAGCGGGGGCGGGCGATGATACGCAGTATTTT. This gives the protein CSARDIAGAGDDTQYF.

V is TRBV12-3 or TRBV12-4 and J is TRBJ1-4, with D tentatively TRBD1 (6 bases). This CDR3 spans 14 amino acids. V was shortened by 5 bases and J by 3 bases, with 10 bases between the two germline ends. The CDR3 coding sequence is TGTGCCAGCAGTGGGGGCCCAGCTAATGAAAAACTGTTTTTT. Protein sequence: CASSGGPANEKLFF.

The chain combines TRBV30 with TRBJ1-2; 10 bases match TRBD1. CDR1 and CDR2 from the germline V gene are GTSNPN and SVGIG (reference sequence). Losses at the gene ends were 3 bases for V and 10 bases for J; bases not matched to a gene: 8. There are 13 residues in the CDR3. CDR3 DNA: TGTGCCTGGAGGCTTGCCGGGACAGGGGTCTACACCTTC. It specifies CAWRLAGTGVYTF.

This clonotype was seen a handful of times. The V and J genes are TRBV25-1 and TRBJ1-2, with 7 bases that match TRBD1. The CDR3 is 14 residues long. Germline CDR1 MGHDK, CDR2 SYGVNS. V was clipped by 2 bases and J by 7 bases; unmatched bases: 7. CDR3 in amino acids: CASSERGGVSGYTF. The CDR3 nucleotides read TGTGCCAGCAGTGAAAGAGGGGGCGTATCTGGCTACACCTTC.

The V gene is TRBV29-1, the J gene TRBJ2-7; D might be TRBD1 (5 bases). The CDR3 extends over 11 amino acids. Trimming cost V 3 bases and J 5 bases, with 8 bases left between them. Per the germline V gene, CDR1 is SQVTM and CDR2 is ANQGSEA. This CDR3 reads CSVEVGDEQYF. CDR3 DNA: TGCAGCGTTGAGGTAGGGGACGAGCAGTACTTC.

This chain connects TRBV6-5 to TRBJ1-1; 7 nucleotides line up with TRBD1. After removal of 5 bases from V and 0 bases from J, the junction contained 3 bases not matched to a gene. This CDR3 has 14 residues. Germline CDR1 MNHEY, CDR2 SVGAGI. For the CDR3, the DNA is TGTGCCAGCAGTACCGGGACAGTGAACACTGAAGCTTTCTTT. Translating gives CASSTGTVNTEAFF.

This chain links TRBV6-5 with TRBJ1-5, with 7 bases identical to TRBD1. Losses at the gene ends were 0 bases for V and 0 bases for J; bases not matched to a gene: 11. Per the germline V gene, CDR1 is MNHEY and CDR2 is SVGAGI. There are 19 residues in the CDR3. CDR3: CASSYSTGQTLYSNQPQHF. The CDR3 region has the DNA TGTGCCAGCAGTTACTCAACGGGACAGACACTTTATAGCAATCAGCCCCAGCATTTT.

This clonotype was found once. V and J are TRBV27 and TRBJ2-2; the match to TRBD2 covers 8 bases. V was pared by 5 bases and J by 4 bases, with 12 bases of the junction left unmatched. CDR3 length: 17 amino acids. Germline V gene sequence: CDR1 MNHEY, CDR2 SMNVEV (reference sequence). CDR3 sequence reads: CASSLLGSGRSTGELFF. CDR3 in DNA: TGTGCCAGCAGTCTCCTGGGGAGCGGGAGAAGCACCGGGGAGCTGTTTTTT.

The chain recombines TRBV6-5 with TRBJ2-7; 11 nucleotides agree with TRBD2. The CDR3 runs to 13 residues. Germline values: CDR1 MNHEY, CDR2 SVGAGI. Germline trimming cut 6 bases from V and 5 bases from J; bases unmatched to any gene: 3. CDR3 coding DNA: TGTGCCAGCAGGTTAGCGGGAGGGAACGAGCAGTACTTC. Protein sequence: CASRLAGGNEQYF.

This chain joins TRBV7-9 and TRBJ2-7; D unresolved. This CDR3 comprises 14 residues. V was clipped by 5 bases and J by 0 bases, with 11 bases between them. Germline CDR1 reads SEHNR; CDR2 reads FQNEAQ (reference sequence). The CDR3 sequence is CASSVKTNSYEQYF. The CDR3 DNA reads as TGTGCCAGCAGCGTCAAGACAAACTCCTACGAGCAGTACTTC.

The CDR3 here is CASRLAPNNEQFF. CDR3 coding DNA: TGCGCCAGCAGACTAGCGCCTAACAATGAGCAGTTCTTC. The chain couples TRBV5-1 to TRBJ2-1; 7 nucleotides match TRBD2. This CDR3 spans 13 amino acids. V shed 5 bases and J 5 bases; nucleotides not matched to a gene: 4. Looked up from germline, CDR1 is SGHRS and CDR2 is YFSETQ.

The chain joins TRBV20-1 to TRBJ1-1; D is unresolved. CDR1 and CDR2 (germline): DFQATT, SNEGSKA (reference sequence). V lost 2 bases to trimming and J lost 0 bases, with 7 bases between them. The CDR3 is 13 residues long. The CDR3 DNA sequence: TGCAGTGCTAGAACCCTCTTGAACACTGAAGCTTTCTTT. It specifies CSARTLLNTEAFF.

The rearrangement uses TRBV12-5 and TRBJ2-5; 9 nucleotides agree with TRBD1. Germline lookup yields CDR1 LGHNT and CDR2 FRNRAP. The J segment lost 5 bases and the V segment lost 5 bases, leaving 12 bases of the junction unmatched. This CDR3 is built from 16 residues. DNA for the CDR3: TGTGCTAGTGGTCCACCGGGACAGGGTGATGTGGAGACCCAGTACTTC. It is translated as CASGPPGQGDVETQYF. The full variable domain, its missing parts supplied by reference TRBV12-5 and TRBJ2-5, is DARVTQTPRHKVTEMGQEVTMRCQPILGHNTVFWYRQTMMQGLELLAYFRNRAPLDDSGMPKDRFSAEMPDATLATLKIQPSEPRDSAVYFCASGPPGQGDVETQYFGPGTRLLVL.

The CDR3 spells CASSESDGYGYTF. CDR3 in DNA: TGTGCCAGCAGCGAATCCGACGGATATGGCTACACCTTC. J is TRBJ1-2 and V is TRBV9; no reliable D call. This CDR3 is built from 13 residues. CDR1 is SGDLS, CDR2 YYNGEE, per germline. Between the trimmed V and J ends, which lost 3 bases and 5 bases, there was a span of 11 bases.

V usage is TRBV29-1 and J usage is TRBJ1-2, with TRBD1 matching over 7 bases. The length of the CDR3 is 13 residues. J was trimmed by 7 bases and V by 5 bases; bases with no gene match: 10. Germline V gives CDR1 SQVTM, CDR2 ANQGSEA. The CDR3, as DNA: TGCAGCGTTAACACAGGGGAGGTGGCTGGCTACACCTTC. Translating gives CSVNTGEVAGYTF.

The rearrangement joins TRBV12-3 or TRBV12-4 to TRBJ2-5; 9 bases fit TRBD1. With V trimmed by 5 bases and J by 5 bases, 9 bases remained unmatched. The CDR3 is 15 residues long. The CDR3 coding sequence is TGTGCCAGCAGTGGCTACAGGGGGCGCGGGGAGACCCAGTACTTC. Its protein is CASSGYRGRGETQYF.

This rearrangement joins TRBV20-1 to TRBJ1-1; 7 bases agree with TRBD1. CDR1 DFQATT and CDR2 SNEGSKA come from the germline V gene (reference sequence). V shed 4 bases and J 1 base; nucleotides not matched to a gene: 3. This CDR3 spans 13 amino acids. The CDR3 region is CSAITGENTEAFF. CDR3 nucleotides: TGCAGTGCTATCACAGGGGAGAACACTGAAGCTTTCTTT.

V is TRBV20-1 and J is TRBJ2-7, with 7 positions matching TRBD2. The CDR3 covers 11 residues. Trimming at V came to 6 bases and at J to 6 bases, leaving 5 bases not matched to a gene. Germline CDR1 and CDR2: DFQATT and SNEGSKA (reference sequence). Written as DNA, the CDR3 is TGCAGTGCGCTTCTAGCGGTCGAGCAGTACTTC. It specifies CSALLAVEQYF.

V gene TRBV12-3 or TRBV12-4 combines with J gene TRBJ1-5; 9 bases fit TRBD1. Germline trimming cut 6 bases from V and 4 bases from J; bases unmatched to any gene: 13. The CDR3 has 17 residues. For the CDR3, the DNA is TGTGCCAGCAGGTCGGACAGGGGAGTAGGAGGGAATCAGCCCCAGCATTTT. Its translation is CASRSDRGVGGNQPQHF.

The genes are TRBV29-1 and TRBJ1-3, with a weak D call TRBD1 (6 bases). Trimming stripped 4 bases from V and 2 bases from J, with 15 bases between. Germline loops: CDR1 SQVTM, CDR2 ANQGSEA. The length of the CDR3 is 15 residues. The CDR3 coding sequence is TGCAGCGTTGGGGGGGCGCCGGCGGCTGGAAACACCATATATTTT. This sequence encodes CSVGGAPAAGNTIYF.

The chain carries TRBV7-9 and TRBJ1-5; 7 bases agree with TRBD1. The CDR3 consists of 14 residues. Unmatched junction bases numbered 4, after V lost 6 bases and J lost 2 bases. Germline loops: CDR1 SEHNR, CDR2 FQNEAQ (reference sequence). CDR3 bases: TGTGCCAGCAGTTCCGGGACAGGCAATCAGCCCCAGCATTTT. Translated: CASSSGTGNQPQHF.